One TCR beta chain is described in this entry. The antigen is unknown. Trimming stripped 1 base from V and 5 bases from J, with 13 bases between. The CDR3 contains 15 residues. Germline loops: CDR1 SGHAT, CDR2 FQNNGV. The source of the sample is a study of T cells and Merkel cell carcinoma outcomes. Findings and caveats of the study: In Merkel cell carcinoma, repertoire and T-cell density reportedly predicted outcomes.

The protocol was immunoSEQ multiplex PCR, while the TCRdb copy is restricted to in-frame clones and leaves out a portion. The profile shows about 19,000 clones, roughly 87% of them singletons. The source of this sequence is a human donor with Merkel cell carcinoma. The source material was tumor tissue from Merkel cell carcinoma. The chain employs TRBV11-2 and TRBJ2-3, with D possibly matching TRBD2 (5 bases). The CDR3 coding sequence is TGTGCCAGCAGCTTAGGCCCTGGGAGAGGAGATACGCAGTATTTT. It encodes CASSLGPGRGDTQYF.